The 16 T cell receptor beta chains presented below share a single source sample, sequenced in a study of human T cells and chemical hapten exposure. TCRdb reanalysed the RACE reads using MiXCR and keeps one entry per CDR3 protein. The data show 100,000 to 120,000 distinct CDR3 sequences, with under 35% seen just once and roughly 3% held by the top ten. The time point is: patch test 3, about 24 weeks after DPC sensitization. The sample's treatment: therapeutic diphenylcyclopropenone sensitization with weekly scalp DPC. The source material was whole blood, sampled in connection with sensitization to the hapten diphenylcyclopropenone (DPC). The receptors come from a man in his forties with alopecia areata. Some clones in this sample may be carry-over from other donors' samples.

This chain uses TRBV7-2 with TRBJ2-1; 9 positions match TRBD1. Germline assignment: CDR1 SGHTA and CDR2 FQGNSA. Trimming took 5 bases from V and 12 from J; bases not matched to a gene: 8. The CDR3 length is 13 residues. CDR3 DNA sequence: TGTGCCAGCAGCAATAGGGACAGGGACTGGCAGTTCTTC. Translated: CASSNRDRDWQFF.

The CDR3 loop reads CASSLAGTREKLFF. For the CDR3, the DNA is TGTGCCAGCAGTCTAGCAGGAACCCGGGAAAAACTGTTTTTT. The rearrangement uses TRBV27 and TRBJ1-4; D gene ambiguous. V was clipped by 5 bases and J by 8 bases, with 15 bases between them. CDR1 is MNHEY, CDR2 SMNVEV, per germline (reference sequence). This CDR3 contains 14 residues.

This clonotype appeared a single time. The rearrangement uses TRBV20-1 and TRBJ2-3, with 7 nucleotides matching TRBD2. CDR3 length: 14 residues. The junction had 7 bases not matched to a gene; V was cut back by 1 base and J by 6 bases. In germline, CDR1 is DFQATT, CDR2 SNEGSKA (reference sequence). CDR3 sequence (DNA): TGCAGTGCTAGAGTCCCGGGAGGCTCGGATACGCAGTATTTT. This sequence encodes CSARVPGGSDTQYF.

This chain links TRBV3-1 with TRBJ2-5, with D possibly being TRBD1 or TRBD2 (6 bases each). The germline V gene encodes CDR1 LGHDT and CDR2 YNNKEL (reference sequence). The CDR3 extends over 15 amino acids. Trimming took off 4 bases at V and 5 bases at J, with 17 bases between the two ends. CDR3: CASSLRGTTGETQYF. CDR3 DNA: TGTGCCAGCAGCCTCCGGGGGACAACCGGGGAGACCCAGTACTTC.

This clonotype was observed a few times. This chain connects TRBV5-6 to TRBJ2-7; possibly TRBD1 for D (5 bases). Germline V gene sequence: CDR1 SGHDT, CDR2 YYEEEE. Trimming pared 0 bases from V and 0 bases from J, leaving 10 bases between. This CDR3 comprises 15 residues. The CDR3 sequence: CASSLEQGVSYEQYV. The CDR3 region has the DNA TGTGCCAGCAGCTTGGAGCAAGGGGTCTCCTACGAGCAGTACGTC.

This clonotype has a count of ten or more. The chain recombines TRBV7-2 with TRBJ2-3, with 9 positions matching TRBD2. CDR1 is SGHTA, CDR2 FQGNSA, per germline. CDR3 size: 15 residues. The ends lost 7 bases at V and 5 bases at J; junction bases unmatched: 10. The CDR3 here is CASKRTSARGDTQYF. Here the CDR3 DNA reads TGTGCCAGCAAGAGGACTAGCGCTAGAGGAGATACGCAGTATTTT.

The V call is TRBV3-1, the J call TRBJ2-7, with TRBD2 identical over 9 bases. CDR1 and CDR2 from the germline V gene are LGHDT and YNNKEL (reference sequence). The junction had 4 bases not matched to a gene; V was cut back by 1 base and J by 6 bases. The CDR3 extends over 14 amino acids. The CDR3 DNA reads TGTGCCAGCAGCCAAGTTAGCGGGAGTGGCGAGCAGTACGTC. This encodes CASSQVSGSGEQYV.

The chain joins TRBV29-1 to TRBJ2-7; 9 bases are shared with TRBD2. The CDR3 contains 13 residues. CDR1 SQVTM and CDR2 ANQGSEA come from the germline V gene. Unmatched junction bases numbered 6, after V lost 6 bases and J lost 3 bases. The CDR3 is CSVGGLASYEQYF. The CDR3 DNA sequence: TGCAGCGTCGGGGGACTAGCTAGCTACGAGCAGTACTTC.

This clonotype was seen a handful of times. The gene calls are TRBV29-1 and TRBJ2-1; TRBD2 might be the D (5 bases). CDR3 length equals 17 residues. The germline V gene encodes CDR1 SQVTM and CDR2 ANQGSEA. The germline V and J ends were trimmed by 1 base and 9 bases, with 25 bases remaining between them. CDR3 amino acids: CSVEVRLATSRAGEQFF. The CDR3 DNA follows: TGCAGCGTTGAAGTTCGGTTGGCTACGTCCCGGGCGGGTGAGCAGTTCTTC.

This clonotype appeared a single time. The J gene is TRBJ1-5, the V gene TRBV21-1; the listed D gene, TRBD1, was not tested against the DNA. TRBV21-1 corresponds to a pseudogene. This CDR3 spans 18 amino acids. Here the CDR3 DNA reads TGTGCCAGCAGCAAACTCTACAGGACCGCGGATCTGGATCAGCCCCAGCATTTT. It specifies CASSKLYRTADLDQPQHF.

This sequence joins TRBV19 and TRBJ2-1; no firm D call. The length of the CDR3 is 15 residues. V was clipped by 6 bases and J by 0 bases, with 12 bases between them. Germline V lookup: CDR1 LNHDA, CDR2 SQIVND (reference sequence). The CDR3 here is CASSQDRSSYNEQFF. The CDR3 nucleotides are TGTGCCAGTAGCCAAGACCGGAGCTCCTACAATGAGCAGTTCTTC. The complete variable domain, with remaining parts taken from reference TRBV19 and TRBJ2-1, reads DGGITQSPKYLFRKEGQNVTLSCEQNLNHDAMYWYRQDPGQGLRLIYYSQIVNDFQKGDIAEGYSVSREKKESFPLTVTSAQKNPTAFYLCASSQDRSSYNEQFFGPGTRLTVL.

This clonotype was seen a handful of times. The rearrangement uses TRBV29-1 and TRBJ1-5; D is undetermined. Per the germline V gene, CDR1 is SQVTM and CDR2 is ANQGSEA. The CDR3 contains 13 residues. V was pared by 4 bases and J by 1 base, with 8 bases between. This chain's CDR3 is CSVVDGSNQPQHF. DNA of the CDR3: TGCAGCGTTGTCGACGGGAGCAATCAGCCCCAGCATTTT.

This clonotype was counted only a few times. The genes are TRBV29-1 and TRBJ2-2, with D unresolved. Germline V gene sequence: CDR1 SQVTM, CDR2 ANQGSEA. The CDR3 covers 12 residues. V was shortened by 4 bases and J by 6 bases, with 9 bases between the two germline ends. As DNA, the CDR3 is TGCAGCGTTGTAAGGGCCCCCGGGGAGCTGTTTTTT. Protein sequence: CSVVRAPGELFF.

Only a few counts were recorded for this clonotype. The chain links TRBV14 to TRBJ1-5, with a weak D call TRBD1 (5 bases). The V and J ends lost 1 base and 6 bases respectively, with 10 bases between them. The CDR3 runs 14 residues. The germline CDR1 and CDR2 sequences are SGHDN and FVKESK. This chain's CDR3 is CASSQAGGGQPQHF. CDR3 sequence (DNA): TGTGCCAGCAGCCAAGCTGGGGGAGGTCAGCCCCAGCATTTT.

The V and J genes are TRBV6-2 or TRBV6-3 and TRBJ2-1, with 10 bases lining up with TRBD2. The length of the CDR3 is 20 residues. Germline V gives CDR1 MNHEY, CDR2 SVGEGT. The junction had 15 bases not matched to a gene; V was cut back by 2 bases and J by 2 bases. CDR3 coding DNA: TGTGCCAGCAGTTACGGCTATGTATTAACTAGCGGGGCAGCCTACAATGAGCAGTTCTTC. This encodes CASSYGYVLTSGAAYNEQFF.

The CDR3 DNA reads TGTGCCAGCGGAAGACAGACGAACACTGAAGCTTTCTTT. Protein sequence: CASGRQTNTEAFF. The V call is TRBV6-6, the J call TRBJ1-1; D might be TRBD1 (5 bases). The CDR3 has 13 amino acids. Germline V CDR1 and CDR2: MNHNY, SVGAGI (reference sequence). Trimming left V 8 bases short and J 1 base short, with 11 bases between.